Listed below are T cell receptor beta chains from one sample, sequenced in a study of graft-versus-host responses after intestinal transplantation. TCRdb's copy holds only in-frame clones and misses some; the assay was immunoSEQ multiplex PCR. The sample has 90,000 to 95,000 clones; about 91% are singletons. What these receptors recognize is not known. The material was unstimulated CD8+ T cells sorted from spleen or lymph node cells, obtained before intestinal transplant. The origin of the receptors is a human donor who received an intestinal transplant. The conserved cysteine and the conserved F or W are not part of the CDR3 here.

>TRBV5-1
ASSLGTGSWYNEQF
>TRBV13
ASSSSTSGSSYNEQF
>TRBV9
ASSLSGLAGGDDTQY
>TRBV9
ASSVGTASGEKLF
>TRBV15
ATSSSAGLAQGTQY
>TRBV15
ATSSWGPSNEQF
>TRBV6-5
ASRTRDRDHEQY
>TRBV19
ASSPRTGWYEQY
>TRBV9
ASSVGSGSYEQY
>TRBV6-4
ATKTRAGANVLT
>TRBV28
ASSYSYLPQH
>TRBV27
ATAWGGPTDTQY
>TRBV29-1
SVTPYRDSDADTQY
>TRBV28
ASSPQGTDTQY
>TRBV11-2
ASSRAGDPGNTIY
>TRBV6-1
ASSEQPETYSSGNTIY
>TRBV9
ASSSPGAGTNTGELF
>TRBV19
ASKAGGPPNEQF
>TRBV13
ASSYSQGHQETQY
>TRBV30
AWSGLADLKNIQY
>TRBV28
ASSPTRGFDEQY
>TRBV7-9
ASSPGTQGAGYEQY
>TRBV19
ASRGTGDAYEQY
>TRBV5-1
ASSLVTGYEQY
>TRBV18
ASSQGYTEAF
>TRBV6-1
ASSSYPVANEKLF
>TRBV28
ASSYTTNEKLF
>TRBV9
ASSQTSGSGNEQF
>TRBV4-3
ASSQGSGGDYEQY
>TRBV19
ASSIVSGAPQPQH
>TRBV7-9
ASSLRGTYEQY
>TRBV11-2
ASSLGGLQETQY
>TRBV30
AWSVSGGYNEQF
>TRBV30
AWMTGQNTEAF
>TRBV4-3
ASSQDQGGLYEQY
>TRBV27
ATADQGYNEQF
>TRBV7-2
ASSLGFFFLANEQF
>TRBV25-1
ASSAPPIPLRDTEAF
>TRBV19
ASSLGLLSGTEAF
>TRBV5-6
ASSPTVELSHFSSYEQY
>TRBV28
ASSPTGEVNQPQH
>TRBV9
ASSVGREAGNTIY
>TRBV5-6
ASSPGQGSYGYT
>TRBV5-1
ASSFRGEKLF
>TRBV7-9
ASSHGPRNEQF
>TRBV2
ASSEEAIGTGA
>TRBV5-4
ASSFGTNPLNTEAF